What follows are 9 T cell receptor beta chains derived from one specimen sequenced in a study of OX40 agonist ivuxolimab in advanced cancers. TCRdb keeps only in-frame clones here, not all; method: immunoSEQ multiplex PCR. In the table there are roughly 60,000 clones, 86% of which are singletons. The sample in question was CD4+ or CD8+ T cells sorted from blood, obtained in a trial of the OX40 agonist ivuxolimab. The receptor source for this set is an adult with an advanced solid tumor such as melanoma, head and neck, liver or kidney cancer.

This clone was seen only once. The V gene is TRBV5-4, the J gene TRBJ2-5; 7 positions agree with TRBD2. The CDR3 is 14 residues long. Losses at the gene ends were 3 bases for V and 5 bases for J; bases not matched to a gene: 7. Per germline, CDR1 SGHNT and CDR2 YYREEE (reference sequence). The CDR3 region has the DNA TGTGCCAGCAGCTGGGGCGGGGGAGAGGAGACCCAGTACTTC. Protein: CASSWGGGEETQYF.

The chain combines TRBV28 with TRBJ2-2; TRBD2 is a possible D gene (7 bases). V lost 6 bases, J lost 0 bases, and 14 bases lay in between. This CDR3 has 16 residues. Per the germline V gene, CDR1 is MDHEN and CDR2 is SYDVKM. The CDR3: CASRIGGGPNTGELFF. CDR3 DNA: TGTGCCAGCAGAATCGGCGGGGGCCCGAACACCGGGGAGCTGTTTTTT. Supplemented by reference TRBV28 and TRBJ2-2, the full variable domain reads DVKVTQSSRYLVKRTGEKVFLECVQDMDHENMFWYRQDPGLGLRLIYFSYDVKMKEKGDIPEGYSVSREKKERFSLILESASTNQTSMYLCASRIGGGPNTGELFFGEGSRLTVL.

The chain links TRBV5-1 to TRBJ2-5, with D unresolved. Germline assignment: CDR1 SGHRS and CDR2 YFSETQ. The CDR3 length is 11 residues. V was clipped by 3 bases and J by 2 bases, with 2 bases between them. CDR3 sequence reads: CASSSQETQYF. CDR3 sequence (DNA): TGCGCCAGCAGCTCACAAGAGACCCAGTACTTC.

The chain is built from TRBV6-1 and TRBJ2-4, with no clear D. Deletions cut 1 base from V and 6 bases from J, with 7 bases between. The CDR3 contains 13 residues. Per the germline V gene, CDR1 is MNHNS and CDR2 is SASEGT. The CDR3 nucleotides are TGTGCCAGCAGTGAAGTATGGGGAAACATTCAGTACTTC. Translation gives CASSEVWGNIQYF.

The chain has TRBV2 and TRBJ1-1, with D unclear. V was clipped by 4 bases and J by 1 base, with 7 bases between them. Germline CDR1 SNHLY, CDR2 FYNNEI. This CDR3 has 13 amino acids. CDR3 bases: TGTGCCAGCAGTGTCTCTAGGAACACTGAAGCTTTCTTT. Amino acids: CASSVSRNTEAFF.

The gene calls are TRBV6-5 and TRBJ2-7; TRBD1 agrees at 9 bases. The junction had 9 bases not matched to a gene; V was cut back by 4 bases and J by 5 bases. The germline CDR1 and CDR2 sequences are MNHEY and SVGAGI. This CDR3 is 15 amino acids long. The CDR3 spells CASSFRRTGAHEQYF. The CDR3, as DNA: TGTGCCAGCAGTTTTAGGAGGACAGGGGCCCACGAGCAGTACTTC.

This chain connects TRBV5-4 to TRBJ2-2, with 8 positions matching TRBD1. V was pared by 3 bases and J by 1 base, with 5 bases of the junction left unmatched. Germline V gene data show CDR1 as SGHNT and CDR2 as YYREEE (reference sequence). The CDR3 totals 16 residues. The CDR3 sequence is CASSSRDRRNTGELFF. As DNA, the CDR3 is TGTGCCAGCAGCTCCCGGGACAGGAGGAACACCGGGGAGCTGTTTTTT.

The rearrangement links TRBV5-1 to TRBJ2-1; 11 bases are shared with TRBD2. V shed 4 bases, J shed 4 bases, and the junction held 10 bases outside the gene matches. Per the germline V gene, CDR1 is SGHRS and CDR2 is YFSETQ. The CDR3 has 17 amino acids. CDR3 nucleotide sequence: TGCGCCAGCAGCCTTGAACGAACTAGCGGGGGATACAATGAGCAGTTCTTC. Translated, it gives CASSLERTSGGYNEQFF.

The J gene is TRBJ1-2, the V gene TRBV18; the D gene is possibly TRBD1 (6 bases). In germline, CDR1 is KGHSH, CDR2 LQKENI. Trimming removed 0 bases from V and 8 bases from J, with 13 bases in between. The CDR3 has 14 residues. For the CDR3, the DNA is TGTGCCAGCTCACCACCCGAGGGGGGCTGGGGCTACACCTTC. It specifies CASSPPEGGWGYTF.